This T cell receptor beta chain was obtained from a study of CD8+ T cells in alopecia areata. TCR sequencing used cDNA made by reverse transcription of extracted RNA. Some clones are missing from TCRdb's copy, which holds only in-frame ones; the method was immunoSEQ multiplex PCR. The sample has about 100,000 clones; roughly 84% are singletons. V lost 5 bases, J lost 1 base, and 12 bases lay in between. CDR1 SGHTA and CDR2 FQGNSA come from the germline V gene. The CDR3 is 14 amino acids. Treatment in this sample: oral pan-JAK inhibitor, 5-10 mg twice daily. Specimen: CD8+ T cells sorted from blood, collected at week 24, from a patient treated with tofacitinib. V usage is TRBV7-2 and J usage is TRBJ2-7; D is unresolved. This receptor was taken from a human donor with alopecia areata. The DNA of the CDR3 is TGTGCCAGCAGCCCAATACAAAGGTCCTACGAGCAGTACTTC. It is translated as CASSPIQRSYEQYF.